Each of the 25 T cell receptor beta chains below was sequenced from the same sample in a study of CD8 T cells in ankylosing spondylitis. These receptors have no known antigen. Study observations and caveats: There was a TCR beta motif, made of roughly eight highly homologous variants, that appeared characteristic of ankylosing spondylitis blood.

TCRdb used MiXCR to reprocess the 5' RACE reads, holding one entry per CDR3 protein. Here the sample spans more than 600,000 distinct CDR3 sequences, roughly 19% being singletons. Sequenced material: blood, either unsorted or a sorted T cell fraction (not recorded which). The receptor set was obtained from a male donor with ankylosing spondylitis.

The CDR3 DNA reads TGTGCCAGCAGCGGCAGTTTTCTAGCGGGAGAATTCTTGGAGACCCAGTACTTC. Protein: CASSGSFLAGEFLETQYF. The chain links TRBV7-8 to TRBJ2-5; 10 nucleotides line up with TRBD2. This CDR3 contains 18 residues. The V segment lost 5 bases and the J segment 5 bases; nucleotides outside the gene matches: 17. Per germline, CDR1 SGHVS and CDR2 FQNEAQ.

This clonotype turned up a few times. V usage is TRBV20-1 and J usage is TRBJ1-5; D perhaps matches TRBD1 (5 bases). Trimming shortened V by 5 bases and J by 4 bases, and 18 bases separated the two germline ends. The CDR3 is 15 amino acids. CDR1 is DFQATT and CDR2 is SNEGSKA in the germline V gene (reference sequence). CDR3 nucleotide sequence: TGCAGTGCTCAGAGGGACCCCGGTGAGAATCAGCCCCAGCATTTT. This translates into CSAQRDPGENQPQHF.

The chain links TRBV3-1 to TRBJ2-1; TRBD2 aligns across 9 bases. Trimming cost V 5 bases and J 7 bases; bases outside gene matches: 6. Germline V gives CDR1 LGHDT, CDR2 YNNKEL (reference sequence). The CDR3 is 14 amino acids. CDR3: CASSNSGSRNEQFF. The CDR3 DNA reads TGTGCCAGCAGCAATAGCGGGAGTCGGAATGAGCAGTTCTTC.

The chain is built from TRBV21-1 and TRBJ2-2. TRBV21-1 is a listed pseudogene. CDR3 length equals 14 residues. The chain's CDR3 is CASSKALCGGELFF. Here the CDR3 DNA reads TGTGCCAGCAGCAAAGCGCTTTGTGGCGGGGAGCTGTTTTTT.

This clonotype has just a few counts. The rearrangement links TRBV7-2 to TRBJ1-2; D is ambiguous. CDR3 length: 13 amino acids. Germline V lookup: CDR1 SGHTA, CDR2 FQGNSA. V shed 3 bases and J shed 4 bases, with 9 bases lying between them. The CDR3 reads CASSLAGPYGYTF. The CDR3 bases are TGTGCCAGCAGCTTGGCAGGCCCCTATGGCTACACCTTC.

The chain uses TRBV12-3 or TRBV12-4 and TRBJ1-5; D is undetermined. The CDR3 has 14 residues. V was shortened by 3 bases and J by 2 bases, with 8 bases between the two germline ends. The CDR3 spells CASSFRVGNQPQHF. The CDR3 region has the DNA TGTGCCAGCAGTTTTCGAGTAGGCAATCAGCCCCAGCATTTT.

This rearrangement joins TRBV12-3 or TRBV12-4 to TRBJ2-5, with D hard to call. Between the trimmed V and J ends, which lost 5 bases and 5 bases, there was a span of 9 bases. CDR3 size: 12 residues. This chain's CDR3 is CASSDRRETQYF. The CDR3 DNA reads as TGTGCCAGCAGTGACCGCAGGGAGACCCAGTACTTC.

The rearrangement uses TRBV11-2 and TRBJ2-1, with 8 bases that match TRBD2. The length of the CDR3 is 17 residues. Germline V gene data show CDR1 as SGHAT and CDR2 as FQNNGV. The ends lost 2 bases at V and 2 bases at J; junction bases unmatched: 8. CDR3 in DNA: TGTGCCAGCAGCTTACTTGGTACTAGCGGAGCCTACAATGAGCAGTTCTTC. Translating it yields CASSLLGTSGAYNEQFF.

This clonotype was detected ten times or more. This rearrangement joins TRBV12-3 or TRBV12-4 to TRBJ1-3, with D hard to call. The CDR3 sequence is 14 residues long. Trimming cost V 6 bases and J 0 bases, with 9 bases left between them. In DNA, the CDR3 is TGTGCCAGCAGCCGCAGGAGCTCTGGAAACACCATATATTTT. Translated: CASSRRSSGNTIYF.

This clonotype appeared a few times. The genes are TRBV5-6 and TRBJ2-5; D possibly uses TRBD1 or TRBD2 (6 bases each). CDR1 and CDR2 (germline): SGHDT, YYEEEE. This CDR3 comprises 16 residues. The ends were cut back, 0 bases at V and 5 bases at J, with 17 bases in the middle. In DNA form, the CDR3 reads TGTGCCAGCAGCTTGGTTCGGGGGCGCCCCAACGAGACCCAGTACTTC. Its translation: CASSLVRGRPNETQYF.

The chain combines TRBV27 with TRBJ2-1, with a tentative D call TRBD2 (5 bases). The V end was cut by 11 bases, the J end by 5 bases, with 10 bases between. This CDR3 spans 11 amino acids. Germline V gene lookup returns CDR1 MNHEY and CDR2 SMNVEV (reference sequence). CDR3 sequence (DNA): TGTGCCTCGGGGAGCAACAATGAGCAGTTCTTC. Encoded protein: CASGSNNEQFF.

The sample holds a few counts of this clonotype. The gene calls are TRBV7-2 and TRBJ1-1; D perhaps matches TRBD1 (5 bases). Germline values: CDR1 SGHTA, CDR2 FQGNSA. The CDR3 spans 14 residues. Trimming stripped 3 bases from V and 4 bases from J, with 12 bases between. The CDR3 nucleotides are TGTGCCAGCAGCTTCGGCAGGGACGGCACTGAAGCTTTCTTT. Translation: CASSFGRDGTEAFF. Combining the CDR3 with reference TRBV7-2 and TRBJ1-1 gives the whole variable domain GAGVSQSPSNKVTEKGKDVELRCDPISGHTALYWYRQSLGQGLEFLIYFQGNSAPDKSGLPSDRFSAERTGGSVSTLTIQRTQQEDSAVYLCASSFGRDGTEAFFGQGTRLTVV.

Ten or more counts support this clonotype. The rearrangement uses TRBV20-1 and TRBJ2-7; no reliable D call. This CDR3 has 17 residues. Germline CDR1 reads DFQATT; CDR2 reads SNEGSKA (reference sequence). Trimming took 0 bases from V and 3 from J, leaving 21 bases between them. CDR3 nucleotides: TGCAGTGCTAGAGATCTAGGACCCAATGGTGGGTACTACGAGCAGTACTTC. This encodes CSARDLGPNGGYYEQYF.

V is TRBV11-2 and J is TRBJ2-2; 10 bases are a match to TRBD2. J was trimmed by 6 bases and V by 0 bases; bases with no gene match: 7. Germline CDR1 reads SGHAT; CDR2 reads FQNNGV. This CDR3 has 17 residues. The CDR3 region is CASSLDSLAGVAGELFF. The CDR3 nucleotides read TGTGCCAGCAGCTTAGATAGTCTAGCGGGAGTAGCCGGGGAGCTGTTTTTT.

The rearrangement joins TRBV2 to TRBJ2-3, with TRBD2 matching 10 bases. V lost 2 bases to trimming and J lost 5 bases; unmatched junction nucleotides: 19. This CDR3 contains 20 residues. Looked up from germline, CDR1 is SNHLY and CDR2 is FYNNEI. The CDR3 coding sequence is TGTGCCAGCAGTGAACCCTATAAGAGCGGGGGGGTCGACCGAGGAGATACGCAGTATTTT. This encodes CASSEPYKSGGVDRGDTQYF.

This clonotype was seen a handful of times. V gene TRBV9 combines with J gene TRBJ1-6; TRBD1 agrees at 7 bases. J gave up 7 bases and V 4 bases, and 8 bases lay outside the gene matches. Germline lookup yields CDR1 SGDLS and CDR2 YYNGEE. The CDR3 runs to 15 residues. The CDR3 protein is CASSLRGMENSPLHF. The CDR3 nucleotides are TGTGCCAGCAGCCTCAGGGGGATGGAGAATTCACCCCTCCACTTT.

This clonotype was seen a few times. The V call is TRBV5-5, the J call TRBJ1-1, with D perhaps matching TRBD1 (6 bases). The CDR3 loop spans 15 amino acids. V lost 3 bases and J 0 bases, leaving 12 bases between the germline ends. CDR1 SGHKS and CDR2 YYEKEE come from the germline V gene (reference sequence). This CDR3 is CASSSRTAMNTEAFF. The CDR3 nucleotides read TGTGCCAGCAGCTCCCGGACAGCAATGAACACTGAAGCTTTCTTT.

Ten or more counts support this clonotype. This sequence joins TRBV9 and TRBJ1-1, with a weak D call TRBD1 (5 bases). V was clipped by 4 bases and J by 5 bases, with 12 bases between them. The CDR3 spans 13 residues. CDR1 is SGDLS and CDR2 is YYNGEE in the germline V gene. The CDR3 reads CASSSGGRTEAFF. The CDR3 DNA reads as TGTGCCAGCAGCTCGGGGGGAAGGACTGAAGCTTTCTTT.

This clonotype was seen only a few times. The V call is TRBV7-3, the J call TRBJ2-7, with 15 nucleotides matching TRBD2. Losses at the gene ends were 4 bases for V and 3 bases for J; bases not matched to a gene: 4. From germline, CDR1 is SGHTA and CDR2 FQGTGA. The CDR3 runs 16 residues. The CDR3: CASSSRTSGRDYEQYF. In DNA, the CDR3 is TGTGCCAGCAGCTCCCGGACTAGCGGGAGGGACTACGAGCAGTACTTC.

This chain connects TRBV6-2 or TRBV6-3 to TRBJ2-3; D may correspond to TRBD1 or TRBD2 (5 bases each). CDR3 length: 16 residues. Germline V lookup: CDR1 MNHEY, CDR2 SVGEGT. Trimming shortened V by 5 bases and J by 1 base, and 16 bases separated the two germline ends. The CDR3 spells CASSPGPYYGTDTQYF. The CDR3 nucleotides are TGTGCCAGCAGTCCGGGGCCATATTATGGCACAGATACGCAGTATTTT.

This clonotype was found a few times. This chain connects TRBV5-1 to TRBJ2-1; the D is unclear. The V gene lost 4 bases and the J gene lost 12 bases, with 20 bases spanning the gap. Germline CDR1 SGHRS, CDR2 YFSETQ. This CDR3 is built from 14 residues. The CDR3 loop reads CASSPRASIQRQFF. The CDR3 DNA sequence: TGCGCCAGCAGCCCCCGGGCCTCCATTCAGAGGCAGTTCTTC.

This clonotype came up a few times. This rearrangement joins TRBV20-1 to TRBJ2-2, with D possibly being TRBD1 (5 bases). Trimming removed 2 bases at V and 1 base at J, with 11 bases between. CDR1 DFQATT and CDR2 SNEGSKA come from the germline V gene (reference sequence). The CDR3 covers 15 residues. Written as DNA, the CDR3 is TGCAGTGCTAGAAGCAGGGTTAAGAACACCGGGGAGCTGTTTTTT. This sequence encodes CSARSRVKNTGELFF.

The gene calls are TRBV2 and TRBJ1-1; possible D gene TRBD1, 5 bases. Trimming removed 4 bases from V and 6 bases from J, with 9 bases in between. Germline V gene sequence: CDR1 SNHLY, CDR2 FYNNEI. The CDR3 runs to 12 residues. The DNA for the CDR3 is TGTGCCAGCAGTGCGGGGGTTCCTGAAGCTTTCTTT. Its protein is CASSAGVPEAFF.

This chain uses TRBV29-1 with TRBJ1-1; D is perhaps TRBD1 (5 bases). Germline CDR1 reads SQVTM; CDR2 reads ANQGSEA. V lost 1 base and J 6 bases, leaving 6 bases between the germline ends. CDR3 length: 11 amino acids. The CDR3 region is CSVEGDAEAFF. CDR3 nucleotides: TGCAGCGTTGAAGGGGACGCTGAAGCTTTCTTT.

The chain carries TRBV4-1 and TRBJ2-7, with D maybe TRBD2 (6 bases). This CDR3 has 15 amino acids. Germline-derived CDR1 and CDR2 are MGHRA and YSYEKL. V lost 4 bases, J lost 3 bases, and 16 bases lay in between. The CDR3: CASSLGTLGLYEQYF. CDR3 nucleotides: TGCGCCAGCAGCCTAGGGACTTTGGGGCTCTACGAGCAGTACTTC.